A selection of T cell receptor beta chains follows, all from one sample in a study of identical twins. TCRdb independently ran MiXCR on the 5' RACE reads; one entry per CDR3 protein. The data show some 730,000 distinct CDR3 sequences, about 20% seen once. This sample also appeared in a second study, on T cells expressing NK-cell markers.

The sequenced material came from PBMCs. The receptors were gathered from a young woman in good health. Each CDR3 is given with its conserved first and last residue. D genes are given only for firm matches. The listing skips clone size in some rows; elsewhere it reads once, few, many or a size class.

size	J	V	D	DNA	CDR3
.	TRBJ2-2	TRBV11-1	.	TGTGCCAGCAGCCCGGGACCTGCGAACACCGGGGAGCTGTTTTTT	CASSPGPANTGELFF
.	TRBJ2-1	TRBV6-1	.	TGTGCCGGCCGGACTGCCTCCTACAATGAGCAGTTCTTC	CAGRTASYNEQFF
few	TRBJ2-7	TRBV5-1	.	TGCGCCAGCAGCTTGGGAGGTCAGAACTACGAGCAGTACTTC	CASSLGGQNYEQYF
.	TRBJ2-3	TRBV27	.	TGTGCCAGCAGGGGGGCAGTCGGCTCAGATACGCAGTATTTT	CASRGAVGSDTQYF
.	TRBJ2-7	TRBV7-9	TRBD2	TGTGCCAGCAGTTCTCTAGCGGGGAATACCTACGAGCAGTACTTC	CASSSLAGNTYEQYF
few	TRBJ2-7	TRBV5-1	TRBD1	TGCGCCAGCAGGGTCGGGACAGGGGGCTTCTACGAGCAGTACTTC	CASRVGTGGFYEQYF
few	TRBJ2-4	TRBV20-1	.	TGCAGTGCTTCCAAGACTAGTTGGGGGGCCAAAAACATTCAGTACTTC	CSASKTSWGAKNIQYF
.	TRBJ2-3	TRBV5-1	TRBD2	TGCGCCAGCAGTCCGAGGGTAGCGGGGGCAGATACGCAGTATTTT	CASSPRVAGADTQYF
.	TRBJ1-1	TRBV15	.	TGTGCCACCAGCAGAGAGGAAGTGAACACTGAAGCTTTCTTT	CATSREEVNTEAFF
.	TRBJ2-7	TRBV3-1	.	TGTGCCAGCAGCCAAGGCGGCAGTCTCGCGGCCTACGAGCAGTACTTC	CASSQGGSLAAYEQYF
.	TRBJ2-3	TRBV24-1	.	TGTGCCACCAGTGATCGGAGGGCGGAAGGGACAGATACGCAGTATTTT	CATSDRRAEGTDTQYF
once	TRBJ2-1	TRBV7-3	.	TGTGCCAGCAGCGTCCACCCGAGCTCCTACAATGAGCAGTTCTTC	CASSVHPSSYNEQFF
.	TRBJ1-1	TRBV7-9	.	TGTGCCAGCAGCCATCCGGGGGACCGGAACACTGAAGCTTTCTTT	CASSHPGDRNTEAFF
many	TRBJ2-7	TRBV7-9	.	TGTGCCAGCAGCTCAGCGAGCTCCTACGAGCAGTACTTC	CASSSASSYEQYF
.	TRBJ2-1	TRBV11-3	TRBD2	TGTGCCAGCAGCTCACCCCGGGGGGATGAGCAGTTCTTC	CASSSPRGDEQFF
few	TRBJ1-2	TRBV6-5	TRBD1	TGTGCCAGCAGTTACGGACAGGGGAAGATCTATGGCTACACCTTC	CASSYGQGKIYGYTF